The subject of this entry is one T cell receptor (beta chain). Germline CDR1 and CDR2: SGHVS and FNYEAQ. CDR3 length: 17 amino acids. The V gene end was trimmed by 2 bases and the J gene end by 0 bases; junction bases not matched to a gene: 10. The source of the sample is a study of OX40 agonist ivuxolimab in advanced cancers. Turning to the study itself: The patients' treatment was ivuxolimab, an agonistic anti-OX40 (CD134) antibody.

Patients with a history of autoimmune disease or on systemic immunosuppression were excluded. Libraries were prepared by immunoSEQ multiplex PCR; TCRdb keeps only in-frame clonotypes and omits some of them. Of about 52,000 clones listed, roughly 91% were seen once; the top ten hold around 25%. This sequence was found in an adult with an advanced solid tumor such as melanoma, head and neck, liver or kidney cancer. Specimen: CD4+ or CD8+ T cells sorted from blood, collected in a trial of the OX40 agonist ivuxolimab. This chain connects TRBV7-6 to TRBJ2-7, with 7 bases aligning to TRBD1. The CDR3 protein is CASSLILVGDSSYEQYF. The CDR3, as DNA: TGTGCCAGCAGCTTAATTCTCGTGGGGGACAGCTCCTACGAGCAGTACTTC.